Listed here are 4 T cell receptor beta chains from one sample, sequenced in a study of T cells expressing NK-cell markers. Reprocessing the 5' RACE reads, TCRdb reports a single entry for every CDR3 protein and omits DNA. The sample includes about 260,000 distinct CDR3 sequences. The sequenced sample was blood T cells: a sorted CD56 or NKG2C T cell subset, CD4+ or CD8+ T cells, or bulk PBMC T cells (not recorded which). The origin of the receptors is a woman between 18 and 70 years old in good health.

V and J are TRBV12-3 or TRBV12-4 and TRBJ2-3; TCRdb reports TRBD1, a call that lacks DNA to check it against. The CDR3 covers 14 residues. This chain's CDR3 is CASVRDLGTDTQYF.

This rearrangement joins TRBV28 to TRBJ2-1; no DNA is available, so the TRBD2 call from TCRdb remains unchecked. The germline V gene encodes CDR1 MDHEN and CDR2 SYDVKM. The CDR3 is made up of 15 amino acids. The CDR3 loop reads CASSFSGRLGNEQFF.

This chain uses TRBV7-2 with TRBJ1-4; TCRdb reports TRBD1, a call that lacks DNA to check it against. The CDR3 sequence is 13 residues long. CDR1 is SGHTA, CDR2 FQGNSA, per germline. CDR3 protein: CASSQGQARKLFF.

J is TRBJ1-1 and V is TRBV2; there is no DNA to check the TCRdb D call of TRBD1. The CDR3 is made up of 15 amino acids. The germline CDR1 and CDR2 sequences are SNHLY and FYNNEI. The CDR3 sequence: CASSPDGTRNTEAFF. Combining the CDR3 with reference TRBV2 and TRBJ1-1 gives the whole variable domain EPEVTQTPSHQVTQMGQEVILRCVPISNHLYFYWYRQILGQKVEFLVSFYNNEISEKSEIFDDQFSVERPDGSNFTLKIRSTKLEDSAMYFCASSPDGTRNTEAFFGQGTRLTVV.